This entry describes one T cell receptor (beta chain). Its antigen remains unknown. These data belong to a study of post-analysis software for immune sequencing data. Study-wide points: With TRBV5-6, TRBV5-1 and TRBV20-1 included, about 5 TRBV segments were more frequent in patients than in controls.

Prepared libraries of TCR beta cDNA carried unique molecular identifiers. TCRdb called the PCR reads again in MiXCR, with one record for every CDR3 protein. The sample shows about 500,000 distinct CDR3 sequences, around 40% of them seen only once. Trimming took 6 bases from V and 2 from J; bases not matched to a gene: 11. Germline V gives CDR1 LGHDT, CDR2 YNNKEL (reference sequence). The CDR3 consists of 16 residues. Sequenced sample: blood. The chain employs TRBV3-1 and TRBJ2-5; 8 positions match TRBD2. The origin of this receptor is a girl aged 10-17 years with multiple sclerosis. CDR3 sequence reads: CASSPSQTSGQETQYF. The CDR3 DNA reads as TGTGCCAGCAGTCCCTCTCAAACTAGCGGACAAGAGACCCAGTACTTC.